This T cell receptor (beta chain) was identified in a study of blood T cell repertoires in COVID-19. Study in general: T cells, B-cell-depleted T cells, or PBMCs provided the cDNA or gDNA that served as material.

In the original processing: Estimation of nucleated cell counts relied on the amplification of reference gene primers. Assay: immunoSEQ multiplex PCR; the TCRdb copy retains only in-frame clones and omits some. V, J and clone size are taken as reported in that table, and D and trimming were inferred from the DNA itself. Found here are 250,000 or so clones, approximately 84% of them singletons; the top ten hold approximately 1.8%. Adults between about 18 and 89 years of age took part from under 25 US areas. Participants' own reports of clinical history determined their cohort assignment. The V gene's germline CDR1 is SGHAT and CDR2 FQNNGV. Trimming cost V 2 bases and J 0 bases, with 8 bases left between them. The CDR3 is 15 residues long.

The sample comprised PBMCs or T cells enriched from blood (not recorded which). The receptor was derived from a man in his 60s who had recovered from COVID-19. The V gene is TRBV11-2, the J gene TRBJ1-3; D unclear. The CDR3 protein is CASSLSSVSGNTIYF. CDR3 DNA sequence: TGTGCCAGCAGCTTATCCAGCGTCTCTGGAAACACCATATATTTT.